This T cell receptor (beta chain) is from a study of T cells in Graves' hyperthyroidism and ophthalmopathy. This clonotype showed up just a few times. Its specificity is not known. CDR3 length: 14 residues. Between the trimmed V and J ends, which lost 5 bases and 4 bases, there was a span of 14 bases. Per germline, CDR1 SEHNR and CDR2 FQNEAQ (reference sequence). The TCR beta CDR3 regions underwent amplification using RNA transcripts as the source. The TCR CDR3 was amplified in a first-round RT-PCR using the HTBI primer set. TCRdb ran MiXCR on the multiplex PCR reads and lists one entry per CDR3 protein. This sample has 800,000 or so distinct CDR3 sequences, with roughly 40% found just once. Whole-study results and caveats: Most thyroid clonotypes expanded above 0.001 were also detected in blood. Ophthalmopathy was identified by the model a median approximately 6.9 months ahead of onset.

The gene calls are TRBV7-9 and TRBJ2-5; tentatively, D is TRBD2 (5 bases). Specimen: blood. The sequence came from a man aged 18 to 35 with Graves' hyperthyroidism. CDR3 amino acids: CASSQEGEPETQYF. CDR3 coding DNA: TGTGCCAGCAGCCAAGAGGGAGAGCCAGAGACCCAGTACTTC.